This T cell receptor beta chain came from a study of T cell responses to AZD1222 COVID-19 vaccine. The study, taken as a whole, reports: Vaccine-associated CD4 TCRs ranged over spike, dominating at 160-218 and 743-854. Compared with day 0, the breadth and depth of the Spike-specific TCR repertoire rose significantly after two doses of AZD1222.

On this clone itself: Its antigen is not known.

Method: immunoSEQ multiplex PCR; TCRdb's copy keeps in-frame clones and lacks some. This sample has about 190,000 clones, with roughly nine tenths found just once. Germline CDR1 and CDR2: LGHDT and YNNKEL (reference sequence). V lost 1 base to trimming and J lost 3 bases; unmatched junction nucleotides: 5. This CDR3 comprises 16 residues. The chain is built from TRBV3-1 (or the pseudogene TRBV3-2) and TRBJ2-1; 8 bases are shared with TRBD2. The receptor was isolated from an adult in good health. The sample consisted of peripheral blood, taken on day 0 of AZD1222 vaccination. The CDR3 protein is CASSQALRGVYNEQFF. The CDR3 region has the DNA TGTGCCAGCAGCCAAGCCTTGCGGGGGGTCTACAATGAGCAGTTCTTC.